Below, 7 T cell receptor beta chains from the same sample are listed, as sequenced in a study of blood T cell repertoires in COVID-19. Measured with immunoSEQ multiplex PCR; TCRdb has only the in-frame clones, and not every one. The sample includes about 140,000 clones, approximately 79% of them seen just once. Material: peripheral blood. The receptors derive from a man aged 50 or older with active or convalescent COVID-19.

V is TRBV7-2 and J is TRBJ2-1; 14 nucleotides agree with TRBD2. V gave up 7 bases and J gave up 7 bases; unmatched junction bases: 3. This CDR3 region has 14 residues. The germline V gene has CDR1 SGHTA and CDR2 FQGNSA. CDR3 sequence reads: CASTGLAGVNEQFF. The CDR3 DNA reads as TGTGCCAGCACGGGACTAGCGGGAGTAAATGAGCAGTTCTTC.

V and J are TRBV28 and TRBJ1-1; a weak D match, TRBD1 (6 bases). Germline V gene data show CDR1 as MDHEN and CDR2 as SYDVKM. V shed 5 bases and J shed 1 base, with 8 bases lying between them. CDR3 length: 13 residues. The CDR3 loop is CASSVQGNTEAFF. The CDR3 DNA sequence: TGTGCCAGCAGTGTACAGGGGAACACTGAAGCTTTCTTT.

This clone has only one observation. The V call is TRBV11-2, the J call TRBJ2-7; D unresolved. The CDR3 totals 13 residues. The germline CDR1 and CDR2 sequences are SGHAT and FQNNGV. The V gene lost 4 bases and the J gene lost 3 bases, with 10 bases spanning the gap. The CDR3 spells CASSSNRVYEQYF. The CDR3, as DNA: TGTGCCAGCAGCTCTAATCGGGTCTACGAGCAGTACTTC.

V is TRBV19 and J is TRBJ1-4, with TRBD1 matching 7 bases. Germline loops: CDR1 LNHDA, CDR2 SQIVND (reference sequence). The CDR3 totals 14 residues. Trimming took 5 bases from V and 4 from J; bases not matched to a gene: 4. This chain's CDR3 is CASSRDRDNEKLFF. The CDR3 DNA sequence: TGTGCCAGTAGTCGGGACAGAGATAATGAAAAACTGTTTTTT.

The V call is TRBV27, the J call TRBJ2-5; 8 bases are a match to TRBD1. After removal of 6 bases from V and 7 bases from J, the junction contained 10 bases not matched to a gene. Per the germline V gene, CDR1 is MNHEY and CDR2 is SMNVEV (reference sequence). The CDR3 loop spans 14 amino acids. The DNA of the CDR3 is TGTGCCAGCAGGTCGGGACAGGTACTCGGGACCCAGTACTTC. Translation: CASRSGQVLGTQYF.

The chain links TRBV28 to TRBJ1-5; D perhaps matches TRBD1 (5 bases). Germline-derived CDR1 and CDR2 are MDHEN and SYDVKM. V lost 3 bases, J lost 1 base, and 25 bases lay in between. The CDR3 sequence is 20 residues long. CDR3 protein: CASSFSNGRWGEVSNQPQHF. CDR3 DNA: TGTGCCAGCAGTTTTAGTAACGGGAGGTGGGGGGAGGTGAGCAATCAGCCCCAGCATTTT.

V and J are TRBV5-1 and TRBJ2-2; a weak D match, TRBD2 (6 bases). Trimming stripped 7 bases from V and 6 bases from J, with 13 bases between. The germline CDR1 and CDR2 sequences are SGHRS and YFSETQ. The CDR3 length is 13 residues. The CDR3 here is CASPGDGAGELFF. The CDR3 DNA follows: TGCGCCAGCCCGGGAGACGGGGCCGGGGAGCTGTTTTTT.